The 13 T cell receptor beta chains below come from one sample, sequenced in a study of cytomegalovirus exposure and HLA in healthy donors. A multiplex PCR was run with 60 Vbeta primers and 13 Jbeta primers. Repertoires were generated with immunoSEQ multiplex PCR, while TCRdb's copy carries only in-frame clones and drops some. The sample lists 130,000 to 150,000 clones; about 79% were seen once. The specimen sequenced was PBMCs. These receptors originate from a male donor in good health and CMV-seronegative.

The rearrangement links TRBV5-6 to TRBJ2-5; tentatively, D is TRBD2 (5 bases). The germline CDR1 and CDR2 sequences are SGHDT and YYEEEE. The ends were cut back, 1 base at V and 1 base at J, with 17 bases in the middle. CDR3 length equals 17 residues. CDR3 amino acids: CASSLTISGAAQETQYF. CDR3 in DNA: TGTGCCAGCAGCTTGACCATCAGCGGAGCCGCCCAAGAGACCCAGTACTTC.

This rearrangement joins TRBV25-1 to TRBJ2-3; 7 bases are a match to TRBD2. V shed 3 bases and J 5 bases; nucleotides not matched to a gene: 11. Germline lookup yields CDR1 MGHDK and CDR2 SYGVNS. The CDR3 has 16 amino acids. CDR3 protein: CASSDLSGIGKDTQYF. CDR3 nucleotides: TGTGCCAGCAGTGACCTCAGCGGGATTGGGAAAGATACGCAGTATTTT.

In the case of this clone: The junction shows a germline mismatch at one end, possibly a read error. The chain uses TRBV5-6 and TRBJ2-7; possibly TRBD1 for D (6 bases). Germline CDR1 reads SGHDT; CDR2 reads YYEEEE. This CDR3 comprises 11 residues. Here the CDR3 reads CAGSRRGEQYF. The DNA for the CDR3 is TGTGCCGGCAGCCGCAGGGGCGAGCAGTACTTC. Full variable domain (remainder filled in from reference TRBV5-6 and TRBJ2-7): DAGVTQSPTHLIKTRGQQVTLRCSPKSGHDTVSWYQQALGQGPQFIFQYYEEEERQRGNFPDRFSGHQFPNYSSELNVNALLLGDSALYLCAGSRRGEQYFGPGTRLTVT.

The chain combines TRBV7-3 with TRBJ2-3; D not resolved. This CDR3 spans 15 amino acids. V was cut by 4 bases and J by 1 base, with 12 bases left in between. Germline V CDR1 and CDR2: SGHTA, FQGTGA. The CDR3 bases are TGTGCCAGCAGCTCCGGATTGCAGGGCACAGATACGCAGTATTTT. Protein sequence: CASSSGLQGTDTQYF.

This clone was seen more than once but under ten times. The chain couples TRBV9 to TRBJ2-5; no clear D gene. V was clipped by 0 bases and J by 5 bases, with 8 bases between them. CDR1 SGDLS and CDR2 YYNGEE come from the germline V gene. The CDR3 sequence is 13 residues long. CDR3 nucleotides: TGTGCCAGCAGCGTAGCTATATCTGAGACCCAGTACTTC. Its translation: CASSVAISETQYF.

The chain combines TRBV6-5 with TRBJ2-7, with D perhaps TRBD1 (5 bases). Trimming shortened V by 2 bases and J by 3 bases, and 8 bases separated the two germline ends. The CDR3 is 13 amino acids. The V gene's germline CDR1 is MNHEY and CDR2 SVGAGI. The CDR3 spells CASSYRGSYEQYF. CDR3 nucleotide sequence: TGTGCCAGCAGTTACAGGGGTAGCTACGAGCAGTACTTC.

V gene TRBV5-8 combines with J gene TRBJ2-2; TRBD1 agrees at 9 bases. The CDR3 sequence is 15 residues long. V gave up 4 bases and J gave up 5 bases; unmatched junction bases: 6. Germline CDR1 is SGHTS and CDR2 is YDEGEE. CDR3 residues: CASSTTGGWTGELFF. In DNA form, the CDR3 reads TGTGCCAGCAGCACAACAGGGGGCTGGACCGGGGAGCTGTTTTTT.

This chain connects TRBV5-1 to TRBJ2-5; TRBD2 matches at 11 bases. The J call is doubtful: the DNA matches TRBJ2-7 better. The germline gives CDR1 SGHRS, CDR2 YFSETQ. CDR3 length: 15 amino acids. CDR3 nucleotides: TGCGCCAGCAGCGGTGGGACTAGCGGATCCTACGAGCAGTACTTC. This encodes CASSGGTSGSYEQYF.

Note on this clone: Other DNA sequences in this specimen translate into the identical CDR3. The J gene is TRBJ2-2, the V gene TRBV9; D is ambiguous. Germline V CDR1 and CDR2: SGDLS, YYNGEE. The V and J ends lost 0 bases and 1 base respectively, with 4 bases between them. The CDR3 spans 14 residues. Here the CDR3 DNA reads TGTGCCAGCAGCGTAGGCGGGAACACCGGGGAGCTGTTTTTT. It translates to CASSVGGNTGELFF.

The V call is TRBV5-5, the J call TRBJ2-7; D is possibly TRBD1 (5 bases). This CDR3 comprises 16 residues. Per the germline V gene, CDR1 is SGHKS and CDR2 is YYEKEE (reference sequence). Trimming cost V 4 bases and J 1 base, with 18 bases left between them. The DNA of the CDR3 is TGTGCCAGCAGCCTGATGCAGGGATTCGAGTCCTACGAGCAGTACTTC. The encoded protein is CASSLMQGFESYEQYF.

This sequence joins TRBV30 and TRBJ1-4; D unclear. This CDR3 comprises 16 residues. Germline CDR1 reads GTSNPN; CDR2 reads SVGIG (reference sequence). Between the trimmed V and J ends, which lost 7 bases and 3 bases, there was a span of 21 bases. The CDR3 DNA follows: TGTGCCTCAGCCGGGCCCCCCACCGGGGCTAATGAAAAACTGTTTTTT. Its translation: CASAGPPTGANEKLFF.

The chain's CDR3 is CAWSVLGRTGIGNTIYF. The CDR3 DNA is TGTGCCTGGAGTGTACTGGGGAGGACAGGGATTGGGAACACCATATATTTT. The chain employs TRBV30 and TRBJ1-3, with 8 bases lining up with TRBD1. With 0 bases clipped from V and 7 bases from J, the junction kept 14 bases outside the gene matches. The CDR3 extends over 17 amino acids. The germline V gene has CDR1 GTSNPN and CDR2 SVGIG (reference sequence). The entire variable domain, with the rest obtained from reference TRBV30 and TRBJ1-3, is as follows: SQTIHQWPATLVQPVGSPLSLECTVEGTSNPNLYWYRQAAGRGLQLLFYSVGIGQISSEVPQNLSASRPQDRQFILSSKKLLLSDSGFYLCAWSVLGRTGIGNTIYFGEGSWLTVV.

This chain uses TRBV6-6 with TRBJ2-5; 7 bases align to TRBD1. The CDR3 runs to 15 residues. V dropped 2 bases and J dropped 0; count of bases not matched to a gene: 3. Per germline, CDR1 MNHNY and CDR2 SVGAGI (reference sequence). This chain's CDR3 is CASSYERGHQETQYF. The CDR3 nucleotides read TGTGCCAGCAGTTACGAAAGGGGGCACCAAGAGACCCAGTACTTC.